These T cell receptor beta chains were read from a single sample in a study of OX40 agonist ivuxolimab in advanced cancers. TCRdb's copy holds only in-frame clones and misses some; the assay was immunoSEQ multiplex PCR. The table shows some 81,000 clones, with around 87% occurring only once. The sequencing here drew on CD4+ or CD8+ T cells sorted from blood, taken in a trial of the OX40 agonist ivuxolimab. All receptors derive from an adult with an advanced solid tumor such as melanoma, head and neck, liver or kidney cancer. Both conserved end residues are trimmed from each CDR3. Each record gives: CDR3 protein, clone size, V gene. Clone size, where shown, is once, few, many, or a class for clones that have expanded.

CDR3 protein: ASSDELGVNSPLH; clone size: -; V gene: TRBV6-4
CDR3 protein: ASSQTRTVLLQQQY; clone size: -; V gene: TRBV13
CDR3 protein: ASSVTGLAGVEQY; clone size: once; V gene: TRBV9
CDR3 protein: ASSREPGRLNSPLH; clone size: -; V gene: TRBV27
CDR3 protein: ASSLEAGFNQPQH; clone size: -; V gene: TRBV5-1
CDR3 protein: ASLLKMGGAGNTEAF; clone size: once; V gene: TRBV7-9
CDR3 protein: ASSPGQQGLFRGEKLF; clone size: -; V gene: TRBV4-3
CDR3 protein: ARNKGSSTGGLGNQPQH; clone size: -; V gene: TRBV5-3
CDR3 protein: ASSRDRDTSGYS; clone size: -; V gene: TRBV5-1
CDR3 protein: ASSLPRPNTEAF; clone size: -; V gene: TRBV2
CDR3 protein: ASRRRAGNTEAF; clone size: -; V gene: TRBV7-2
CDR3 protein: ASSEGIRNQPQH; clone size: -; V gene: TRBV28
CDR3 protein: ASSLTGPGRTDTQY; clone size: once; V gene: TRBV6-5
CDR3 protein: ASSSRDRELNSPLH; clone size: -; V gene: TRBV6-5
CDR3 protein: ASSPYRGQNTEAF; clone size: -; V gene: TRBV18
CDR3 protein: SVEQEQF; clone size: -; V gene: TRBV29-1
CDR3 protein: ASSPSSEQY; clone size: -; V gene: TRBV18
CDR3 protein: ACLRQGGYGYT; clone size: -; V gene: TRBV30
CDR3 protein: ASSTNTGELF; clone size: -; V gene: TRBV7-2
CDR3 protein: ASSFPPGGVPYEQY; clone size: -; V gene: TRBV28
CDR3 protein: ASSDSGSSSYEQY; clone size: -; V gene: TRBV6-1
CDR3 protein: ASSLGTGGQPQH; clone size: -; V gene: TRBV5-6
CDR3 protein: ASSPRHPGQLNTGELF; clone size: -; V gene: TRBV18
CDR3 protein: ASSLGVNYGYT; clone size: -; V gene: TRBV6-6
CDR3 protein: ASGGALGGYT; clone size: -; V gene: TRBV28
CDR3 protein: ASNQAWRAVVQPQH; clone size: -; V gene: TRBV28